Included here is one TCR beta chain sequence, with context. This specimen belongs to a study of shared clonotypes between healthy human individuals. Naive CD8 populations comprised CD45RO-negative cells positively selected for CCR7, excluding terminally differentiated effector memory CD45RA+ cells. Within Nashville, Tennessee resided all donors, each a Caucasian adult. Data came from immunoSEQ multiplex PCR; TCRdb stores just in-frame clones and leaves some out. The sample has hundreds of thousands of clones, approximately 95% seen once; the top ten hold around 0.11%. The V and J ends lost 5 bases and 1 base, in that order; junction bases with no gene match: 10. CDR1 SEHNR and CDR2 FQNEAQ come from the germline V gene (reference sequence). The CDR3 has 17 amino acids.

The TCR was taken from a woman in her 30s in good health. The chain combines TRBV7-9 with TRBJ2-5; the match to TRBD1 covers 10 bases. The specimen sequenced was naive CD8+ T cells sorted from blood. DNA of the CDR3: TGTGCCAGCAGCCCTATGACAGGGGGCTTGCGCCAAGAGACCCAGTACTTC. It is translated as CASSPMTGGLRQETQYF.